This entry lists 7 T cell receptor beta chains sequenced from one sample in a study of blood T cell repertoires in COVID-19. Sequencing was performed with immunoSEQ multiplex PCR; in TCRdb, only in-frame clones are kept and a portion is missing. The sample shows 100,000 to 150,000 clones, over 55% of them seen only once. What was sequenced was peripheral blood. These receptors all come from a woman aged 70-85 years with acute or convalescent COVID-19.

This clone was seen only a few times. CDR3: CASSLSGMNTEAFF. The DNA for the CDR3 is TGTGCCAGCAGCTTAAGCGGAATGAACACTGAAGCTTTCTTT. This chain links TRBV7-2 with TRBJ1-1, with D unclear. The CDR3 is 14 residues long. Trimming left V 2 bases short and J 0 bases short, with 7 bases between. Germline loops: CDR1 SGHTA, CDR2 FQGNSA.

This chain connects TRBV10-3 to TRBJ2-2, with a tentative D call TRBD1 (5 bases). Trimming left V 3 bases short and J 0 bases short, with 11 bases between. The germline V gene encodes CDR1 ENHRY and CDR2 SYGVKD. The length of the CDR3 is 16 residues. The CDR3 sequence is CAISDPTGPNTGELFF. In DNA form, the CDR3 reads TGTGCCATCAGTGACCCCACAGGTCCGAACACCGGGGAGCTGTTTTTT.

The chain is built from TRBV28 and TRBJ2-2, with TRBD2 matching 10 bases. The ends lost 4 bases at V and 3 bases at J; junction bases unmatched: 2. The CDR3 runs to 15 residues. Looked up from germline, CDR1 is MDHEN and CDR2 is SYDVKM. The CDR3 loop reads CASSSSGSHTGELFF. The CDR3 DNA is TGTGCCAGCAGTTCTAGCGGGAGTCACACCGGGGAGCTGTTTTTT.

The rearrangement uses TRBV5-1 and TRBJ2-7; 9 bases align to TRBD1. Germline V lookup: CDR1 SGHRS, CDR2 YFSETQ. The CDR3 length is 16 residues. Trimming took 2 bases from V and 6 from J; bases not matched to a gene: 12. CDR3 nucleotide sequence: TGCGCCAGCAGCTTACAGGGGGCGCGGTCGGGGCTCGAGCAGTACTTC. Amino acids: CASSLQGARSGLEQYF.

This clone turned up a few times. The rearrangement joins TRBV7-2 to TRBJ1-2; TRBD1 matches 7 bases. Germline loops: CDR1 SGHTA, CDR2 FQGNSA. This CDR3 comprises 13 residues. V was clipped by 5 bases and J by 7 bases; unmatched bases: 7. The CDR3, as DNA: TGTGCCAGCAGCACGGGACAGCCTTTTGGCTACACCTTC. As protein: CASSTGQPFGYTF. Together with reference TRBV7-2 and TRBJ1-2, the CDR3 gives the full variable domain: GAGVSQSPSNKVTEKGKDVELRCDPISGHTALYWYRQSLGQGLEFLIYFQGNSAPDKSGLPSDRFSAERTGGSVSTLTIQRTQQEDSAVYLCASSTGQPFGYTFGSGTRLTVV.

The V call is TRBV15, the J call TRBJ1-2, with 10 bases fitting TRBD1. CDR3 length: 17 residues. Germline V lookup: CDR1 LNHNV, CDR2 YYDKDF (reference sequence). Trimming removed 1 base from V and 5 bases from J; junction bases left unmatched: 10. In DNA form, the CDR3 reads TGTGCCACCAGCAGAGTGGGGACAGGGGAAGGGGAGTATGGCTACACCTTC. Translation: CATSRVGTGEGEYGYTF.

The chain joins TRBV27 to TRBJ1-6, with 8 positions matching TRBD1. The CDR3 consists of 18 residues. Germline V gene data show CDR1 as MNHEY and CDR2 as SMNVEV (reference sequence). J lost 8 bases, V lost 7 bases, and 19 bases had no gene match. The CDR3 loop is CASTTTAGTGLPYSPLHF. In DNA, the CDR3 is TGTGCCAGCACCACTACCGCCGGGACAGGCCTTCCTTATTCACCCCTCCACTTT.